The 17 T cell receptor beta chains given below trace back to one sample, sequenced in a study of blood T cell repertoires in COVID-19. Clones were sequenced by immunoSEQ multiplex PCR, and TCRdb holds only the in-frame ones, with some missing. Of just over 350,000 clones detected, about 86% appear once; the ten largest clones hold about 7.1%. Specimen: peripheral blood. Receptors originate from a woman aged 60-75 years with COVID-19, enrolled during active disease.

The chain recombines TRBV18 with TRBJ1-6; the match to TRBD1 covers 7 bases. This CDR3 comprises 15 residues. V shed 4 bases, J shed 4 bases, and the junction held 4 bases outside the gene matches. CDR1 is KGHSH and CDR2 is LQKENI in the germline V gene. The CDR3 loop reads CASSLWDSYNSPLHF. The DNA for the CDR3 is TGTGCCAGCTCACTATGGGACAGTTATAATTCACCCCTCCACTTT.

CDR3 protein: CASSDTTTSGMNTEAFF. For the CDR3, the DNA is TGTGCCAGCAGCGATACTACGACTTCGGGGATGAACACTGAAGCTTTCTTT. The chain joins TRBV9 to TRBJ1-1; D remains ambiguous. CDR1 is SGDLS and CDR2 is YYNGEE in the germline V gene. This CDR3 region has 17 residues. Trimming removed 3 bases from V and 0 bases from J, with 18 bases in between.

This clone was observed once. The chain links TRBV7-7 to TRBJ2-1; tentative D call: TRBD1 (5 bases). The length of the CDR3 is 15 residues. In germline, CDR1 is SSHAT, CDR2 FNYEAQ (reference sequence). The ends were cut back, 1 base at V and 4 bases at J, with 11 bases in the middle. The CDR3 coding sequence is TGTGCCAGCAGCTTAGGACATGGGGCGTACAATGAGCAGTTCTTC. It specifies CASSLGHGAYNEQFF.

The rearrangement uses TRBV3-1 (or the pseudogene TRBV3-2) and TRBJ1-2, with D uncertain. Germline V gene data show CDR1 as LGHDT and CDR2 as YNNKEL (reference sequence). V was clipped by 0 bases and J by 8 bases, with 16 bases between them. This CDR3 has 15 residues. The CDR3 nucleotides read TGTGCCAGCAGCCAAGATAAACCGAGATCGGGGGGCTACACCTTC. Its protein product is CASSQDKPRSGGYTF.

The rearrangement uses TRBV28 and TRBJ1-1; maybe TRBD1 (6 bases). The CDR3 length is 12 residues. Trimming removed 6 bases at V and 7 bases at J, with 12 bases between. The germline V gene encodes CDR1 MDHEN and CDR2 SYDVKM. This CDR3 is CASRIQGIEAFF. CDR3 DNA sequence: TGTGCCAGCAGGATCCAGGGGATTGAAGCTTTCTTT.

V and J are TRBV30 and TRBJ2-7, with TRBD2 matching 10 bases. The J segment lost 4 bases and the V segment lost 0 bases, leaving 6 bases of the junction unmatched. The CDR3 has 15 residues. CDR1 is GTSNPN, CDR2 SVGIG, per germline (reference sequence). The CDR3 DNA is TGTGCCTGGAGTGTTCAGCGGGGGGGCGGGTACGAGCAGTACTTC. Its translation: CAWSVQRGGGYEQYF.

The chain is built from TRBV7-8 and TRBJ1-2; D unclear. The V end lost 4 bases, the J end lost 3 bases, and 18 bases lay between the germline ends. Germline CDR1 reads SGHVS; CDR2 reads FQNEAQ. This CDR3 comprises 16 residues. The CDR3 DNA reads TGTGCCAGCAGCTCGAACGTGGGCGACTATTACTATGGCTACACCTTC. Protein sequence: CASSSNVGDYYYGYTF.

J is TRBJ1-4 and V is TRBV4-2; D may be TRBD1 (6 bases). The germline gives CDR1 LGHNA, CDR2 YNFKEQ. The CDR3 runs 17 residues. V lost 0 bases, J lost 5 bases, and 16 bases lay in between. The DNA of the CDR3 is TGTGCCAGCAGCCAAGAAGAGGGGGGGTTGGAAAATGAAAAACTGTTTTTT. It translates to CASSQEEGGLENEKLFF.

This clone was recorded once. The chain employs TRBV5-1 and TRBJ1-1; a possible D gene is TRBD1 (6 bases). Trimming removed 3 bases at V and 3 bases at J, with 12 bases between. CDR3 length: 14 amino acids. Germline V gene sequence: CDR1 SGHRS, CDR2 YFSETQ. This CDR3 reads CASSSLGAYTEAFF. In DNA form, the CDR3 reads TGCGCCAGCAGCTCCCTGGGGGCGTACACTGAAGCTTTCTTT. Full variable domain (remainder filled in from reference TRBV5-1 and TRBJ1-1): KAGVTQTPRYLIKTRGQQVTLSCSPISGHRSVSWYQQTPGQGLQFLFEYFSETQRNKGNFPGRFSGRQFSNSRSEMNVSTLELGDSALYLCASSSLGAYTEAFFGQGTRLTVV.

V usage is TRBV29-1 and J usage is TRBJ2-1; 10 bases are a match to TRBD2. This CDR3 comprises 16 residues. Germline V gene data show CDR1 as SQVTM and CDR2 as ANQGSEA. V gave up 6 bases and J gave up 4 bases; unmatched junction bases: 12. The DNA of the CDR3 is TGCAGCGTGGCACGAGTAGCGGGGGGCCAATACAATGAGCAGTTCTTC. It translates to CSVARVAGGQYNEQFF.

The chain combines TRBV9 with TRBJ2-7; maybe TRBD1 (5 bases). CDR3 length: 12 residues. V lost 3 bases, J lost 3 bases, and 7 bases lay in between. CDR1 is SGDLS and CDR2 is YYNGEE in the germline V gene. CDR3 nucleotides: TGTGCCAGCAGCGAAACAGGCTACGAGCAGTACTTC. Translation gives CASSETGYEQYF.

The chain couples TRBV6-5 to TRBJ2-5; 7 nucleotides match TRBD2. Germline values: CDR1 MNHEY, CDR2 SVGAGI. This CDR3 has 13 amino acids. V lost 6 bases, J lost 0 bases, and 1 base stayed unmatched. The CDR3 bases are TGTGCCAGCAGGGGGGGGAACCAAGAGACCCAGTACTTC. Encoded protein: CASRGGNQETQYF.

The chain is built from TRBV4-2 and TRBJ2-1; maybe TRBD2 (6 bases). V lost 1 base and J 8 bases, leaving 12 bases between the germline ends. CDR1 and CDR2 (germline): LGHNA, YNFKEQ. There are 14 residues in the CDR3. The CDR3 region has the DNA TGTGCCAGCAGCCAAGGGACTATCTTCGATGAGCAGTTCTTC. This codes for CASSQGTIFDEQFF.

V gene TRBV7-2 combines with J gene TRBJ1-4; TRBD1 matches 9 bases. Germline trimming cut 2 bases from V and 14 bases from J; bases unmatched to any gene: 9. Germline V gene sequence: CDR1 SGHTA, CDR2 FQGNSA. This CDR3 comprises 14 residues. CDR3 in amino acids: CASSLFTGGGWLFF. The CDR3, as DNA: TGTGCCAGCAGCTTATTCACAGGGGGCGGTTGGCTGTTTTTT.

V and J are TRBV6-1 and TRBJ2-7; a possible D gene is TRBD1 (5 bases). Germline CDR1 is MNHNS and CDR2 is SASEGT. V lost 1 base, J lost 3 bases, and 13 bases lay in between. This CDR3 is 15 amino acids long. Here the CDR3 reads CASSEGDGAVYEQYF. For the CDR3, the DNA is TGTGCCAGCAGTGAAGGGGATGGGGCAGTCTACGAGCAGTACTTC.

This chain uses TRBV7-9 with TRBJ2-7, with 14 bases aligning to TRBD2. V dropped 5 bases and J dropped 6; count of bases not matched to a gene: 3. The germline CDR1 and CDR2 sequences are SEHNR and FQNEAQ (reference sequence). The CDR3 covers 14 residues. The CDR3 region has the DNA TGTGCCAGCAGCCTGACTAGCGGGGGGGCCGAGCAGTACTTC. It translates to CASSLTSGGAEQYF.

The chain recombines TRBV20-1 with TRBJ2-3, with 8 nucleotides matching TRBD2. The V segment lost 3 bases and the J segment 4 bases; nucleotides outside the gene matches: 6. Germline V gene sequence: CDR1 DFQATT, CDR2 SNEGSKA (reference sequence). This CDR3 is 14 amino acids long. The CDR3 region has the DNA TGCAGTGCTAGTGACGGGGGGGCCTCAGATACGCAGTATTTT. Amino acid sequence: CSASDGGASDTQYF.